The 15 T cell receptor beta chains below come from one sample, sequenced in a study of blood T cell repertoires in COVID-19. Clones were read by immunoSEQ multiplex PCR, and TCRdb kept only the in-frame ones, dropping some. The sample has about 220,000 clones; approximately 80% are singletons. Material for sequencing was PBMCs or T cells enriched from blood (not recorded which). The receptors originated from a man aged 40-55 years who had recovered from COVID-19.

CDR3: CASSFIGDRYGYTF. Written as DNA, the CDR3 is TGTGCCAGCAGTTTCATAGGGGATCGGTATGGCTACACCTTC. The J gene is TRBJ1-2, the V gene TRBV27; TRBD1 might be the D (5 bases). Deletions cut 3 bases from V and 5 bases from J, with 13 bases between. The CDR3 length is 14 residues. Germline CDR1 and CDR2: MNHEY and SMNVEV (reference sequence).

The chain uses TRBV28 and TRBJ1-4; 8 positions agree with TRBD1. Trimming cost V 3 bases and J 2 bases; bases outside gene matches: 8. This CDR3 spans 17 amino acids. The V gene's germline CDR1 is MDHEN and CDR2 SYDVKM. The CDR3, as DNA: TGTGCCAGCAGTTTGCCCTCAGGGGGCGGCACTAATGAAAAACTGTTTTTT. This gives the protein CASSLPSGGGTNEKLFF.

The chain couples TRBV27 to TRBJ1-5; D uncertain. V was trimmed by 8 bases and J by 3 bases, leaving 8 bases between them. The CDR3 totals 12 residues. Germline CDR1 reads MNHEY; CDR2 reads SMNVEV (reference sequence). The CDR3, as DNA: TGTGCCAGCGCTGACACCAATCAGCCCCAGCATTTT. Encoded protein: CASADTNQPQHF.

The chain has TRBV6-6 and TRBJ2-3, with 10 nucleotides matching TRBD2. The CDR3 length is 14 residues. V was clipped by 5 bases and J by 5 bases; unmatched bases: 4. CDR1 and CDR2 (germline): MNHNY, SVGAGI (reference sequence). This CDR3 reads CASSSGGAVDTQYF. The DNA for the CDR3 is TGTGCCAGCAGTAGCGGGGGGGCCGTAGATACGCAGTATTTT.

This chain joins TRBV3-1 (or the pseudogene TRBV3-2) and TRBJ1-5; D is unclear. Germline values: CDR1 LGHDT, CDR2 YNNKEL (reference sequence). V was shortened by 1 base and J by 6 bases, with 7 bases between the two germline ends. The CDR3 sequence is 13 residues long. CDR3 DNA: TGTGCCAGCAGCCAAGGGAGTCGTCAGCCCCAGCATTTT. Translating it yields CASSQGSRQPQHF.

The rearrangement uses TRBV27 and TRBJ2-7, with 13 bases matching TRBD2. This CDR3 contains 15 residues. The V and J ends lost 6 bases and 4 bases, in that order; junction bases with no gene match: 6. Per germline, CDR1 MNHEY and CDR2 SMNVEV (reference sequence). CDR3 protein: CASSIRLAGGYEQYF. The CDR3 nucleotides are TGTGCCAGCAGCATCCGACTAGCGGGGGGATACGAGCAGTACTTC.

The V and J genes are TRBV4-1 and TRBJ1-2, with 8 nucleotides matching TRBD1. The CDR3 sequence is 15 residues long. Germline trimming cut 0 bases from V and 8 bases from J; bases unmatched to any gene: 8. Germline values: CDR1 MGHRA, CDR2 YSYEKL. CDR3 sequence (DNA): TGCGCCAGCAGCCAAGAAGGGACAGGCCGCCGGGGCTACACCTTC. This sequence encodes CASSQEGTGRRGYTF.

This chain links TRBV9 with TRBJ2-3; TRBD2 might be the D (6 bases). Per germline, CDR1 SGDLS and CDR2 YYNGEE. The CDR3 runs to 15 residues. V shed 2 bases and J shed 0 bases, with 10 bases lying between them. The CDR3 DNA sequence: TGTGCCAGCAGCGTTCCCGGGGGAAGCACAGATACGCAGTATTTT. The encoded protein is CASSVPGGSTDTQYF.

The chain employs TRBV27 and TRBJ1-4; 7 nucleotides agree with TRBD1. This CDR3 spans 16 amino acids. Trimming removed 7 bases from V and 1 base from J; junction bases left unmatched: 9. Germline CDR1 and CDR2: MNHEY and SMNVEV (reference sequence). In DNA, the CDR3 is TGTGCCAGCAAGGGGGCAGTGGTAGGAACTAATGAAAAACTGTTTTTT. Its protein is CASKGAVVGTNEKLFF.

The chain carries TRBV5-1 and TRBJ1-4, with 7 positions matching TRBD1. CDR1 SGHRS and CDR2 YFSETQ come from the germline V gene. The length of the CDR3 is 14 residues. The V segment lost 2 bases and the J segment 5 bases; nucleotides outside the gene matches: 3. This CDR3 reads CASSLEGGNEKLFF. CDR3 sequence (DNA): TGCGCCAGCAGCTTAGAAGGGGGCAATGAAAAACTGTTTTTT.

J is TRBJ1-4 and V is TRBV30; TRBD1 agrees at 7 bases. Germline V gene sequence: CDR1 GTSNPN, CDR2 SVGIG (reference sequence). This CDR3 has 14 residues. The V and J ends lost 0 bases and 7 bases, in that order; junction bases with no gene match: 5. In DNA, the CDR3 is TGTGCCTGGAGTGTAGGCAGGGGGGCTGAAAAACTGTTTTTT. This codes for CAWSVGRGAEKLFF.

J is TRBJ2-3 and V is TRBV7-9; TRBD2 matches at 8 bases. The ends lost 5 bases at V and 2 bases at J; junction bases unmatched: 6. The CDR3 loop spans 15 amino acids. The germline CDR1 and CDR2 sequences are SEHNR and FQNEAQ (reference sequence). The CDR3 bases are TGTGCCAGCAGCCATGGAGCGGGGGTCACAGATACGCAGTATTTT. This codes for CASSHGAGVTDTQYF.

The chain is built from TRBV18 and TRBJ2-2; TRBD2 aligns across 9 bases. The CDR3 is 15 amino acids. Germline V gene sequence: CDR1 KGHSH, CDR2 LQKENI. Trimming took 1 base from V and 6 from J; bases not matched to a gene: 3. Here the CDR3 reads CASSPHVAGAGELFF. CDR3 bases: TGTGCCAGCTCACCACATGTAGCGGGGGCCGGGGAGCTGTTTTTT.

The chain links TRBV7-2 to TRBJ1-1, with 9 bases fitting TRBD1. Looked up from germline, CDR1 is SGHTA and CDR2 is FQGNSA. The CDR3 has 17 amino acids. J lost 0 bases, V lost 1 base, and 6 bases had no gene match. The CDR3 sequence is CASSLVGTGFMNTEAFF. DNA of the CDR3: TGTGCCAGCAGCTTAGTAGGGACAGGGTTTATGAACACTGAAGCTTTCTTT.

The J gene is TRBJ1-1, the V gene TRBV14, with D unresolved. Germline values: CDR1 SGHDN, CDR2 FVKESK. V was pared by 6 bases and J by 7 bases, with 9 bases between. CDR3 length equals 11 residues. Written as DNA, the CDR3 is TGTGCCAGCAGTCGGGGAGGTGAAGCTTTCTTT. As protein: CASSRGGEAFF.